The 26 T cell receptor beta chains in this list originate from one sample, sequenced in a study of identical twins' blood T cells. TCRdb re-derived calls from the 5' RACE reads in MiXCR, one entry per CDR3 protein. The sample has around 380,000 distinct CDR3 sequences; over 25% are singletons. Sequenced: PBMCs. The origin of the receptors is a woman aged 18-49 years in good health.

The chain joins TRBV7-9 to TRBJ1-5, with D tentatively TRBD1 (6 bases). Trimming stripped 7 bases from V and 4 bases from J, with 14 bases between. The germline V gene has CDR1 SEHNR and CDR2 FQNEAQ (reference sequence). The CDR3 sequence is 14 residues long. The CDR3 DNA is TGTGCCAGCACCATCGGGACAAAGAATCAGCCCCAGCATTTT. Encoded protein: CASTIGTKNQPQHF. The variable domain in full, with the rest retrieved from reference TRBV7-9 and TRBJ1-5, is DTGVSQNPRHKITKRGQNVTFRCDPISEHNRLYWYRQTLGQGPEFLTYFQNEAQLEKSRLLSDRFSAERPKGSFSTLEIQRTEQGDSAMYLCASTIGTKNQPQHFGDGTRLSIL.

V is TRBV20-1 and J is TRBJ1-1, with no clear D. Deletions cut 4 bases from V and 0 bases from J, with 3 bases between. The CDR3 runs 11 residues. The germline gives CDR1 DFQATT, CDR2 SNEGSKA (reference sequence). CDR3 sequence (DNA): TGCAGTGCTAAGATGAACACTGAAGCTTTCTTT. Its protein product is CSAKMNTEAFF.

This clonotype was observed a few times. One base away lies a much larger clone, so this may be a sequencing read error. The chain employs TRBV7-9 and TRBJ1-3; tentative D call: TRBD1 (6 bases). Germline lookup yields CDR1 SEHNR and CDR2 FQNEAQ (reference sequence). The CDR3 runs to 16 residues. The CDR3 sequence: CAGSLGGDYSGNTIYF. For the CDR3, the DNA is TGTGCCGGCAGCTTAGGGGGAGACTACTCTGGAAACACCATATATTTT.

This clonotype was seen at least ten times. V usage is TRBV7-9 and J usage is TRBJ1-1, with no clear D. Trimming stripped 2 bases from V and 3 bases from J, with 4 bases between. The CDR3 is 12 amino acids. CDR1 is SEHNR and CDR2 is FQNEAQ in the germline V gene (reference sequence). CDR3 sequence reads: CASSLMDTEAFF. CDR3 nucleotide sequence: TGTGCCAGCAGCTTAATGGACACTGAAGCTTTCTTT.

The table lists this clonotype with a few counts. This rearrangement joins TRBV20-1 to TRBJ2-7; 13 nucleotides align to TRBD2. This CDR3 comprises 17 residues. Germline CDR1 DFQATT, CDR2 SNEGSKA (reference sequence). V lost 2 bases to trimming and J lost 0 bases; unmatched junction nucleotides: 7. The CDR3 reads CSARPLTSGGFSYEQYF. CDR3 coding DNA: TGCAGTGCTAGACCCCTGACTAGCGGGGGGTTCTCCTACGAGCAGTACTTC.

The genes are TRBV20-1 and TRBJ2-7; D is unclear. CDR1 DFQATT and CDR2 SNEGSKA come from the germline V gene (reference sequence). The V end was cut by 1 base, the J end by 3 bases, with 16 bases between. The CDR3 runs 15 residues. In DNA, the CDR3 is TGCAGTGCTAGAGGAGGCCCCGACGGCCTCTACGAGCAGTACTTC. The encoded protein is CSARGGPDGLYEQYF.

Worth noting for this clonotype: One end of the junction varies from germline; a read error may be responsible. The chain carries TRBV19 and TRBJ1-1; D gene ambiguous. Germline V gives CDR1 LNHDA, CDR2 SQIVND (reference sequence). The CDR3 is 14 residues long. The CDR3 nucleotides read TGTGCCAGTACGAGACAACCGGAGAACACTGAGGCTTTCTTT. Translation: CASTRQPENTEAFF.

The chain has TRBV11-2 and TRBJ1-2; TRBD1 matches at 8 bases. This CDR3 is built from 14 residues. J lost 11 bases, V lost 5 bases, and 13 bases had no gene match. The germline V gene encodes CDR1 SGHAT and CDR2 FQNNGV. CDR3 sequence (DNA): TGTGCCAGCAGCCCGAGGACAGGGTCATTTAAATACACCTTC. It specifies CASSPRTGSFKYTF.

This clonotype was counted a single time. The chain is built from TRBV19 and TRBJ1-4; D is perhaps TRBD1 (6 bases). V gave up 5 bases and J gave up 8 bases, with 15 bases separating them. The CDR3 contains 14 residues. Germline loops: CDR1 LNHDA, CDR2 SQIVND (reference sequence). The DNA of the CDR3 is TGTGCCAGTAGTCCACAGGGTACCGGAGAAAAACTGTTTTTT. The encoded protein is CASSPQGTGEKLFF.

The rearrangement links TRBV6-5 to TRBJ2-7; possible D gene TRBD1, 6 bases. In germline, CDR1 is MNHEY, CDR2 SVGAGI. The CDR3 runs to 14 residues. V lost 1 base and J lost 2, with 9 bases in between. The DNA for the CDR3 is TGTGCCAGCAGTTACTTGGACAGACCCTACGAGCAGTACTTC. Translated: CASSYLDRPYEQYF.

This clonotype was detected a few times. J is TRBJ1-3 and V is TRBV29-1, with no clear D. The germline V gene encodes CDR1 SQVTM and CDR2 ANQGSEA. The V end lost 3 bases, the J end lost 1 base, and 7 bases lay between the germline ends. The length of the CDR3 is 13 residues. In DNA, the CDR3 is TGCAGCGTTGAGTCGGGATCTGGAAACACCATATATTTT. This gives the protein CSVESGSGNTIYF.

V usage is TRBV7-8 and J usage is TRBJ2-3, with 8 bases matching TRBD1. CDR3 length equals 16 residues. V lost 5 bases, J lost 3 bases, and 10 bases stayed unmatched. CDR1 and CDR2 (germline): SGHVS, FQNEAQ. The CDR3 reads CASSPDRVSWTDTQYF. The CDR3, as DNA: TGTGCCAGCAGCCCGGACAGGGTTTCGTGGACAGATACGCAGTATTTT.

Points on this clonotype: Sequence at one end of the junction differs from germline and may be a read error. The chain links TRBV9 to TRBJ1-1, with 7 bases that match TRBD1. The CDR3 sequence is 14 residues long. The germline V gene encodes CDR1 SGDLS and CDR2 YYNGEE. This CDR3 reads CACSALQGRTEAFF. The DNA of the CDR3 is TGTGCCTGCAGCGCCCTACAGGGGCGGACTGAAGCTTTCTTT.

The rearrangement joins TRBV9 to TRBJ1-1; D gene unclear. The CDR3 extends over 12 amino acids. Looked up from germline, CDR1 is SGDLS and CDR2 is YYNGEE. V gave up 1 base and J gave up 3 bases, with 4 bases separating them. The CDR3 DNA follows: TGTGCCAGCAGCGTAAAAGACACTGAAGCTTTCTTT. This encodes CASSVKDTEAFF.

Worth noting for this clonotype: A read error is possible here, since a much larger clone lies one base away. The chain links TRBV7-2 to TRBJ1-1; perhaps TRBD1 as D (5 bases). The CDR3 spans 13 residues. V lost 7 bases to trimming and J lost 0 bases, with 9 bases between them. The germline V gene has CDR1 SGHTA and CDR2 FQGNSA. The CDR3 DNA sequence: TGTGCCAGCACCCAAGGGGTGAACACTGAAGCTTTCTTT. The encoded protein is CASTQGVNTEAFF.

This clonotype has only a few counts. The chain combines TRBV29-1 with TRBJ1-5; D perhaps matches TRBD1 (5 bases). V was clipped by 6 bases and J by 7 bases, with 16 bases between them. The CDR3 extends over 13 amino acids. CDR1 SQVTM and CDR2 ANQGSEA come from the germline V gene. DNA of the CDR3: TGCAGCGTCGGCCCCGCGGGGGGGCAGCCCCAGCATTTT. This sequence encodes CSVGPAGGQPQHF.

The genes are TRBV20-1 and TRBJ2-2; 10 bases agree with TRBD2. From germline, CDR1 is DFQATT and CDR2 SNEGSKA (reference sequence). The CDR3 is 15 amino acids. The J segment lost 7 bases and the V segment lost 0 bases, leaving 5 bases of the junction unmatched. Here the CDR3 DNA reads TGCAGTGCTAGAGATATAGCTAGCGGGAGCGGGGAGCTGTTTTTT. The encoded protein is CSARDIASGSGELFF.

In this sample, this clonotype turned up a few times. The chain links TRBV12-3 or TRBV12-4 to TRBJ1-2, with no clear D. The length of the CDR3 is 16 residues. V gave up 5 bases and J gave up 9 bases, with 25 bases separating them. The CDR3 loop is CASSPLSGRFRVSYTF. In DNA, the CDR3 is TGTGCCAGCAGTCCGTTGAGTGGGAGGTTCAGAGTAAGCTACACCTTC.

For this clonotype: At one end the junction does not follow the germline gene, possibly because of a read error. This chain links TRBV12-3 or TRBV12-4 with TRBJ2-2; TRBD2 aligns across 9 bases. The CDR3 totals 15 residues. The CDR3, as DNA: TGTGCCAGCACCCTAATAGCGGGGGAGGGCGGGGAGTTGTTTTTT. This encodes CASTLIAGEGGELFF.

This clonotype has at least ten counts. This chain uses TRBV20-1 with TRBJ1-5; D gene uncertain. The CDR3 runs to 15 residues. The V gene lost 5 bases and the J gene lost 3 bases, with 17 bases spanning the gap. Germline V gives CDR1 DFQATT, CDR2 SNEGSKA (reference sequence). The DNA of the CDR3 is TGCAGTGCTGTCACGGGCCCTAAGGCCAATCAGCCCCAGCATTTT. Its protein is CSAVTGPKANQPQHF.

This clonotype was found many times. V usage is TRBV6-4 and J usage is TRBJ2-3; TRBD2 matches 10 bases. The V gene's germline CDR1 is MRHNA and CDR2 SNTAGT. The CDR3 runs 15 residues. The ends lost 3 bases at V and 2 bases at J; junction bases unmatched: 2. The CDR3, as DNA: TGTGCCAGCAGTGAAAGCGGGGGGGCCACAGATACGCAGTATTTT. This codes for CASSESGGATDTQYF.

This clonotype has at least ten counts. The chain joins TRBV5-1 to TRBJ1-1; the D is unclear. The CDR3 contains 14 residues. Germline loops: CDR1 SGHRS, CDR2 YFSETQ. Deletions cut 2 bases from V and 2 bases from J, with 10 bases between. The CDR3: CASSFRVGNTEAFF. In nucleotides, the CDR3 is TGCGCCAGCAGCTTTCGAGTGGGTAACACTGAAGCTTTCTTT. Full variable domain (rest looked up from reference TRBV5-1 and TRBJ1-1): KAGVTQTPRYLIKTRGQQVTLSCSPISGHRSVSWYQQTPGQGLQFLFEYFSETQRNKGNFPGRFSGRQFSNSRSEMNVSTLELGDSALYLCASSFRVGNTEAFFGQGTRLTVV.

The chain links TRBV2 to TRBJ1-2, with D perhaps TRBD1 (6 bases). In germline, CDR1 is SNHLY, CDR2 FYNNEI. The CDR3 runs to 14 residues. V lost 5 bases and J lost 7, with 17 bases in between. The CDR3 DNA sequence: TGTGCCAGCAGTCCTCAGAGGGGGTGGGGTGGCTACACCTTC. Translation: CASSPQRGWGGYTF.

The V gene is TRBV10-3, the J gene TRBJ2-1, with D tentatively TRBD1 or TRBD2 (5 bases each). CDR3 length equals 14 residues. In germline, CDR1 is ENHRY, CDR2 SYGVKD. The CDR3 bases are TGTGTCACCCAGGGCCAGGGTCAGCGGAATGAGCAGTTCTTC. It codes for CVTQGQGQRNEQFF.

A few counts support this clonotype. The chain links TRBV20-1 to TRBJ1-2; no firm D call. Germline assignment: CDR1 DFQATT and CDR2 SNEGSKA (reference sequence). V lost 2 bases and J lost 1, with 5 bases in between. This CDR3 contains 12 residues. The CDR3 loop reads CSARSGNYGYTF. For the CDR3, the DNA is TGCAGTGCTAGATCCGGTAACTATGGCTACACCTTC.

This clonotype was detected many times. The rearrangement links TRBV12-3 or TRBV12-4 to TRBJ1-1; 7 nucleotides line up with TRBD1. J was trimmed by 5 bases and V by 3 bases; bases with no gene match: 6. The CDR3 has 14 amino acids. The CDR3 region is CASSLGRGQTEAFF. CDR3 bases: TGTGCCAGCAGTTTGGGAAGGGGGCAAACTGAAGCTTTCTTT.